One and the same sample provided the 5 T cell receptor beta chains below, sequenced in a study of T cell repertoires in cytomegalovirus infection. These receptors' antigens are unknown. TCRdb reprocessed the reads via MiXCR and lists one record per CDR3 protein. Of about half a million distinct CDR3 sequences listed, about two fifths are singletons. Source: cultured PBMCs, taken from culture after CMV antigen stimulation. The receptors originated from a human donor in good health (CMV status not recorded). Some clones in this sample may be carry-over from other donors' samples.

This clonotype occurred a few times. V usage is TRBV7-6 and J usage is TRBJ1-3, with D unclear. CDR1 SGHVS and CDR2 FNYEAQ come from the germline V gene. The V and J ends lost 1 base and 0 bases respectively, with 13 bases between them. There are 17 residues in the CDR3. CDR3 sequence reads: CASSLEGRLYSGNTIYF. CDR3 nucleotide sequence: TGTGCCAGCAGCTTAGAAGGCCGGCTTTACTCTGGAAACACCATATATTTT.

The V call is TRBV5-6, the J call TRBJ1-6; a possible D gene is TRBD1 (6 bases). Germline lookup yields CDR1 SGHDT and CDR2 YYEEEE. The CDR3 is 17 amino acids. V was trimmed by 0 bases and J by 9 bases, leaving 19 bases between them. The CDR3 here is CASSLALAGTSSSPLHF. CDR3 coding DNA: TGTGCCAGCAGCTTGGCCTTGGCCGGGACATCATCTTCACCCCTCCACTTT.

V is TRBV2 and J is TRBJ2-1; D unclear. Germline V gene data show CDR1 as SNHLY and CDR2 as FYNNEI. The CDR3 sequence is 12 residues long. Trimming removed 5 bases from V and 8 bases from J, with 10 bases in between. The DNA for the CDR3 is TGTGCCAGCAGTTCTGCGTCCGATGAGCAGTTCTTC. Translation gives CASSSASDEQFF.

The chain joins TRBV7-3 to TRBJ1-2; D may be TRBD1 (6 bases). Germline values: CDR1 SGHTA, CDR2 FQGTGA. There are 15 residues in the CDR3. V was shortened by 1 base and J by 4 bases, with 13 bases between the two germline ends. The CDR3 spells CASSLIQGSSYGYTF. CDR3 coding DNA: TGTGCCAGCAGCTTAATTCAGGGGAGCAGCTATGGCTACACCTTC.

This clonotype has a handful of counts. This sequence joins TRBV7-8 and TRBJ2-5, with D unclear. Germline V lookup: CDR1 SGHVS, CDR2 FQNEAQ. Trimming cost V 8 bases and J 5 bases, with 18 bases left between them. CDR3 length equals 14 residues. The CDR3 coding sequence is TGTGCCAGCGCCTTCGCCGCGTTGGTCGAGACCCAGTACTTC. Its translation is CASAFAALVETQYF. Variable domain in full (rest from reference TRBV7-8 and TRBJ2-5): GAGVSQSPRYKVAKRGQDVALRCDPISGHVSLFWYQQALGQGPEFLTYFQNEAQLDKSGLPSDRFFAERPEGSVSTLKIQRTQQEDSAVYLCASAFAALVETQYFGPGTRLLVL.